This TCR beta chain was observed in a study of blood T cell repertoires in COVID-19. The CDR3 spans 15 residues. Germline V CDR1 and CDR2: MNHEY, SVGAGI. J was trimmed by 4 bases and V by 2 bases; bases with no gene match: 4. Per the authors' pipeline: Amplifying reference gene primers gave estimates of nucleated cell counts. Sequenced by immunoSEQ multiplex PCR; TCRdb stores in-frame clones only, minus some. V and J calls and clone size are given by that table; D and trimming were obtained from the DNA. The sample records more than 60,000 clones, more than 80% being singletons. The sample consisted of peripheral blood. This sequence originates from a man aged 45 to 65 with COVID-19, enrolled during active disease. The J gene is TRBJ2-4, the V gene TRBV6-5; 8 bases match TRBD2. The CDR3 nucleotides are TGTGCCAGCAGTTACATCACTAGCGGAAAAAACATTCAGTACTTC. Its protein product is CASSYITSGKNIQYF.